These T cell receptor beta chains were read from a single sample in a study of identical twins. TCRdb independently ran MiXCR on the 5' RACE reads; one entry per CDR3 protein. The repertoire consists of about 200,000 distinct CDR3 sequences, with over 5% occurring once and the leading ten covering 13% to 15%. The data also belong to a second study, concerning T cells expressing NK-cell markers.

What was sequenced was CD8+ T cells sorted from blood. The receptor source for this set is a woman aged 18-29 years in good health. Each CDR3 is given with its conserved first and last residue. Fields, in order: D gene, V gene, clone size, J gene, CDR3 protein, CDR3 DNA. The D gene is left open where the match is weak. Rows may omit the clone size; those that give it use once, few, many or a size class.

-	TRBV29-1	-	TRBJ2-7	CSVYRTGSPYEQYF	TGCAGCGTCTATCGGACGGGATCACCCTACGAGCAGTACTTC
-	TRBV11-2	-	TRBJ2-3	CASSLDHSTDTQYF	TGTGCCAGCAGCTTAGACCATAGCACAGATACGCAGTATTTT
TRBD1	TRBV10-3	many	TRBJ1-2	CAISGVGGGSNYGYTF	TGTGCCATCAGTGGGGTCGGAGGGGGCAGTAACTATGGCTACACCTTC
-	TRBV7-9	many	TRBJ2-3	CASLIGGKTADTQYF	TGTGCCAGCCTTATAGGGGGGAAAACGGCAGATACGCAGTATTTT
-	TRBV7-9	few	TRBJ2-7	CASSLFTESSYEQYF	TGTGCCAGCAGCTTATTTACGGAGAGCTCCTACGAGCAGTACTTC
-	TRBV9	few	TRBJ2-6	CASSGNRPSANVLTF	TGTGCCAGCAGCGGGAACCGGCCATCGGCCAACGTCCTGACTTTC
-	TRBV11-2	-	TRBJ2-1	CATRTGIPYNEQFF	TGTGCCACGAGGACGGGGATACCCTACAATGAGCAGTTCTTC
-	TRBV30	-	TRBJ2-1	CAWTMGSGLYNEQFF	TGTGCCTGGACTATGGGGTCCGGCCTTTACAATGAGCAGTTCTTC
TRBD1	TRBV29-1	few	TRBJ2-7	CSAEGQAPYEQYF	TGCAGCGCAGAGGGACAGGCCCCCTACGAGCAGTACTTC
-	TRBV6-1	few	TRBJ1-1	CASSEKGNTEAFF	TGTGCCAGCAGTGAGAAGGGGAACACTGAAGCTTTCTTT
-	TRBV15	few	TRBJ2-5	CATSRSQRSGGETQYF	TGTGCCACCAGCAGATCCCAGCGTTCAGGGGGGGAGACCCAGTACTTC
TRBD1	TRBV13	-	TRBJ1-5	CASSLNRGSNQPQHF	TGTGCCAGCAGCTTAAACAGGGGTAGCAATCAGCCCCAGCATTTT
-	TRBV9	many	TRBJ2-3	CASSESTVTDTQYF	TGTGCCAGCAGCGAGTCGACAGTCACGGATACGCAGTATTTT
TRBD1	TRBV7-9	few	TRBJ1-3	CASSPGGPGNTIYF	TGTGCCAGCAGCCCAGGGGGGCCAGGAAACACCATATATTTT
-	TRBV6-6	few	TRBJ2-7	CASSGGHSYEQYF	TGTGCCAGCAGTGGGGGTCACTCCTACGAGCAGTACTTC
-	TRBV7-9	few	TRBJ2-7	CASSTGDPYEQYF	TGTGCCAGCAGCACAGGTGACCCCTACGAGCAGTACTTC
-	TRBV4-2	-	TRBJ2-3	CASSRISDTQYF	TGTGCCAGCAGCCGAATCTCAGATACGCAGTATTTT
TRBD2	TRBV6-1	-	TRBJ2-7	CASRDGTSGVYEQYF	TGTGCCAGCAGGGACGGGACTAGCGGAGTCTACGAGCAGTACTTC
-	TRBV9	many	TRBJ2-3	CASSVGPLWRTQYF	TGTGCCAGCAGCGTAGGGCCCCTCTGGCGGACGCAGTATTTT
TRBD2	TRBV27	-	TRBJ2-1	CASRGLRNHNEQFF	TGTGCCAGCAGGGGACTAAGGAACCACAATGAGCAGTTCTTC
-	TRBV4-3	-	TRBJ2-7	CASSLGMEGSYEQYF	TGCGCCAGCAGCCTAGGTATGGAGGGATCGTACGAGCAGTACTTC
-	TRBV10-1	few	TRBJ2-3	CASSESLGGGTATDTQYF	TGCGCCAGCAGTGAGTCGTTAGGGGGGGGGACGGCCACAGATACGCAGTATTTT
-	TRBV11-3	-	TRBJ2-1	CASSPLEAYNEQFF	TGTGCCAGCAGCCCCCTCGAAGCTTACAATGAGCAGTTCTTC
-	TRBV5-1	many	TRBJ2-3	CASSPLLAGSTDTQYF	TGCGCCAGCAGCCCGTTATTGGCGGGATCCACAGATACGCAGTATTTT
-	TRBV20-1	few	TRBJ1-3	CSAPPPWDSGGGNTIYF	TGCAGTGCTCCACCCCCTTGGGACTCCGGGGGTGGAAACACCATATATTTT
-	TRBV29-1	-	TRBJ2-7	CSVVRDYEQYF	TGCAGCGTTGTACGGGACTACGAGCAGTACTTC
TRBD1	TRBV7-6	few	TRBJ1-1	CASSSTDRLNTEAFF	TGTGCCAGCAGCTCGACGGACAGGCTCAACACTGAAGCTTTCTTT
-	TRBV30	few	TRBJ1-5	CAWTSEGPQPQHF	TGTGCCTGGACCTCTGAGGGGCCTCAGCCCCAGCATTTT
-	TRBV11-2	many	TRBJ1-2	CASSNRRGDGYTF	TGTGCCAGCAGCAACCGACGGGGGGATGGCTACACCTTC
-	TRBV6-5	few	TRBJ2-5	CASSYSSGLGTQYF	TGTGCCAGCAGTTACTCGTCAGGTTTAGGGACCCAGTACTTC
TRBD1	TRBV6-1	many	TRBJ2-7	CASRGQTGVSYEQYF	TGTGCCAGCAGGGGACAGACAGGGGTGAGCTACGAGCAGTACTTC
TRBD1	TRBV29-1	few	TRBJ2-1	CSVEVGTGDAFF	TGCAGCGTTGAAGTTGGGACAGGGGACGCGTTCTTC
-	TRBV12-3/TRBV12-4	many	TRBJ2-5	CASSEGGQETQYF	TGTGCCAGCAGCGAAGGGGGACAAGAGACCCAGTACTTC
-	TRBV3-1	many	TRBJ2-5	CASSPWGDQETQYF	TGTGCCAGCAGCCCCTGGGGGGACCAAGAGACCCAGTACTTC
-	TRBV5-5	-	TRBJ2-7	CASSRGVFYEQYF	TGTGCCAGCAGCCGTGGGGTCTTCTACGAGCAGTACTTC
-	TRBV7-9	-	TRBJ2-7	CASSLGGLGALYEQYF	TGTGCCAGCAGCTTAGGGGGTTTGGGGGCCCTCTACGAGCAGTACTTC
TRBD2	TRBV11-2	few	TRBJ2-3	CASSTGLADTDTQYF	TGTGCCAGCAGCACCGGACTAGCGGACACAGATACGCAGTATTTT
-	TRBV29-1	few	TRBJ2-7	CSVPGEGYEQYF	TGCAGCGTTCCCGGTGAGGGGTACGAGCAGTACTTC
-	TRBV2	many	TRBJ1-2	CASSTGGFGYTF	TGTGCCAGCAGCACCGGGGGGTTCGGCTACACCTTC
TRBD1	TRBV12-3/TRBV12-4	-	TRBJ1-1	CASTRDSDNTEAFF	TGTGCCAGCACACGGGACAGTGATAACACTGAAGCTTTCTTT
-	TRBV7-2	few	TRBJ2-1	CASSFYFLLGYNEQFF	TGTGCCAGCAGCTTCTATTTTCTTCTTGGCTACAATGAGCAGTTCTTC
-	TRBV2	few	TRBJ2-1	CASVVGSHEQFF	TGTGCCAGCGTTGTCGGGTCCCATGAGCAGTTCTTC
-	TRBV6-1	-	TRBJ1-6	CASEPGLLNSPLHF	TGTGCCAGTGAACCGGGACTGCTAAATTCACCCCTCCACTTT
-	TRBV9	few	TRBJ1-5	CASSVGDGNQPQHF	TGTGCCAGCAGCGTAGGGGATGGCAATCAGCCCCAGCATTTT
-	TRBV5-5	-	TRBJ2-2	CASSSPGGTDTGELFF	TGTGCCAGCAGCTCGCCTGGGGGGACCGACACCGGGGAGCTGTTTTTT
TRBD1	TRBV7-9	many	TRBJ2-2	CASSPGTANTGELFF	TGTGCCAGCAGCCCCGGGACAGCTAACACCGGGGAGCTGTTTTTT
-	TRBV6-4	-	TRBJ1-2	CASSSSDRRYGYTF	TGTGCCAGCAGCTCCTCTGACAGACGTTATGGCTACACCTTC
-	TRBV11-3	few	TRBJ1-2	CASSPQVSRDGYTF	TGTGCCAGCAGCCCCCAAGTTTCGCGGGATGGCTACACCTTC
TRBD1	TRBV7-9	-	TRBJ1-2	CASSRRDRDGYTF	TGTGCCAGCAGCCGACGGGACAGAGATGGCTACACCTTC
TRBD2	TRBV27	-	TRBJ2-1	CASSLGTSGLYNEQFF	TGTGCCAGCAGCTTGGGGACTAGCGGCCTCTACAATGAGCAGTTCTTC
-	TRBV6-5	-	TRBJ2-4	CASSYDILAKNIQYF	TGTGCCAGCAGTTACGACATTTTAGCCAAAAACATTCAGTACTTC
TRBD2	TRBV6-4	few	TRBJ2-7	CASSDAAGREQYF	TGTGCCAGCAGTGACGCAGCGGGGCGCGAGCAGTACTTC
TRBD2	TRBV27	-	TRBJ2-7	CASSLASGGGREQYF	TGTGCCAGCAGTTTGGCTAGCGGGGGAGGGCGGGAGCAGTACTTC